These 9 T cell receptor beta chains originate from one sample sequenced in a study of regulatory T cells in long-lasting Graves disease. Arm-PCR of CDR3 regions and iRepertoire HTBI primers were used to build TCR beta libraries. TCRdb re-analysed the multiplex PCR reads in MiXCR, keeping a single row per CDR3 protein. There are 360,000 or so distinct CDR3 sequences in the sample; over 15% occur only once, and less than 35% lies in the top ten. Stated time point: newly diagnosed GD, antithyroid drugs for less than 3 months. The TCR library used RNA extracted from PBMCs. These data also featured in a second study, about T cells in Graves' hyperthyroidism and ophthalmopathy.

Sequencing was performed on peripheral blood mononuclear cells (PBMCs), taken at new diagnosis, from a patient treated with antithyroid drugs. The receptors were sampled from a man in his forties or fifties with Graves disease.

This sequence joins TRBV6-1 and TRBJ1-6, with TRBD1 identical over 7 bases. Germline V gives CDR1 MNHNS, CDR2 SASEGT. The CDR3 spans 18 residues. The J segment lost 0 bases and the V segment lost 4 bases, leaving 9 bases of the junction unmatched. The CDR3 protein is CASSGDRAGGSYNSPLHF. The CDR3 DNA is TGTGCCAGCAGTGGAGACCGAGCAGGGGGCTCCTATAATTCACCCCTCCACTTT.

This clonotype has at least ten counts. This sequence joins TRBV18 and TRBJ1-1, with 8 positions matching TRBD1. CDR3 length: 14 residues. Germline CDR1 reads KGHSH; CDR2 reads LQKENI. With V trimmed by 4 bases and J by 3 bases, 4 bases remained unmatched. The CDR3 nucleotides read TGTGCCAGCTCACGGACAGGGTGGGACACTGAAGCTTTCTTT. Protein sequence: CASSRTGWDTEAFF.

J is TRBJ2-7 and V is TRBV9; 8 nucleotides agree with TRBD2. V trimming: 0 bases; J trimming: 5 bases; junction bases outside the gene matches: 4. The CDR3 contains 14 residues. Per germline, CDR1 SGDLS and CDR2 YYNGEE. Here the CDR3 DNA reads TGTGCCAGCAGCGTAGACGGGGGGGTTGACGAGCAGTACTTC. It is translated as CASSVDGGVDEQYF. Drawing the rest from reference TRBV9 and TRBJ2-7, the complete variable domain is DSGVTQTPKHLITATGQRVTLRCSPRSGDLSVYWYQQSLDQGLQFLIQYYNGEERAKGNILERFSAQQFPDLHSELNLSSLELGDSALYFCASSVDGGVDEQYFGPGTRLTVT.

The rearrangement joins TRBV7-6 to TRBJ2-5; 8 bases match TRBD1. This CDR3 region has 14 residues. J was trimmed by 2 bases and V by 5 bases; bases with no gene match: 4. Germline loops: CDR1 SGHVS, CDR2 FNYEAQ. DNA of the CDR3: TGTGCCAGCAGCAGGGGACAGGAACAAGAGACCCAGTACTTC. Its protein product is CASSRGQEQETQYF.

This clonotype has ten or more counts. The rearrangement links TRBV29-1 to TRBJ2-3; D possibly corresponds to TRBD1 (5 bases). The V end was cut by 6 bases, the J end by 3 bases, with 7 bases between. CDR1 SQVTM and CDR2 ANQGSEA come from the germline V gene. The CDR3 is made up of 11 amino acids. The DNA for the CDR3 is TGCAGCGTACCAGGGACAGATACGCAGTATTTT. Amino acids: CSVPGTDTQYF.

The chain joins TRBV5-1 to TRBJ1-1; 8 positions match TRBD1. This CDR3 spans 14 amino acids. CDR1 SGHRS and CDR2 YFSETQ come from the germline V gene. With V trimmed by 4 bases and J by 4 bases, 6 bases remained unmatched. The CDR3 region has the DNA TGCGCCAGCAGCGAGACAGGGGCGAGCACTGAAGCTTTCTTT. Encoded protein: CASSETGASTEAFF.

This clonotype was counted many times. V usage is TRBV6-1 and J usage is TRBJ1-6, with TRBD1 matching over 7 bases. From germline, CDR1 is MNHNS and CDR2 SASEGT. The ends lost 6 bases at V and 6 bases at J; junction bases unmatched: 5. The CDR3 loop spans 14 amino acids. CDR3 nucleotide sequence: TGTGCCAGCAGCAGGGGACAGACTAATTCACCCCTCCACTTT. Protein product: CASSRGQTNSPLHF.

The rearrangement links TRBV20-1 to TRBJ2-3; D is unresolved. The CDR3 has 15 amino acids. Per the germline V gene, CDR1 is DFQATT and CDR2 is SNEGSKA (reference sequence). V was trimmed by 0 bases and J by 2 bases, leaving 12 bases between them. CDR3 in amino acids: CSARDPGSYTDTQYF. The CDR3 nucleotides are TGCAGTGCTAGAGACCCTGGATCTTACACAGATACGCAGTATTTT.

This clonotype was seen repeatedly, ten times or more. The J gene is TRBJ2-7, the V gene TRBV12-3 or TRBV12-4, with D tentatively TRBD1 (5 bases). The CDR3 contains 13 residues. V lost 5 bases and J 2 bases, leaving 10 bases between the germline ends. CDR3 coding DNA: TGTGCCAGCAGTCGGACACCCACCTACGAGCAGTACTTC. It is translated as CASSRTPTYEQYF.